What follows describes a single T cell receptor (beta chain). Profiling relied on immunoSEQ multiplex PCR, and the TCRdb table lists in-frame clones only, not all of them. The table records under 250,000 clones, about 86% of them present only once. The entry originates in a study of blood T cell repertoires in COVID-19. V was cut by 3 bases and J by 0 bases, with 9 bases left in between. The CDR3 extends over 15 amino acids. The germline CDR1 and CDR2 sequences are LNHDA and SQIVND (reference sequence). The chain employs TRBV19 and TRBJ2-1; D not certain. Source material: PBMCs or T cells enriched from blood (not recorded which). The source is a woman aged 40 to 50 with acute COVID-19. CDR3 nucleotides: TGTGCCAGTAGTATGTCGGTACCCTCCTACAATGAGCAGTTCTTC. This codes for CASSMSVPSYNEQFF.